The present entry profiles one T cell receptor (beta chain) with its context. From germline, CDR1 is SEHNR and CDR2 FQNEAQ (reference sequence). This CDR3 is built from 17 residues. The ends lost 4 bases at V and 1 base at J; junction bases unmatched: 6. The data originate from a study of T cell changes during pregnancy in multiple sclerosis. Profiled with immunoSEQ multiplex PCR; TCRdb holds only in-frame clones, not every one. In the table there are 60,000 to 85,000 clones, about 89% of which are singletons. The V gene is TRBV7-9, the J gene TRBJ2-3, with TRBD2 matching 12 bases. This receptor was taken from a female donor with multiple sclerosis, enrolled in a pregnancy study. Sequencing was performed on peripheral blood, taken in the second trimester of pregnancy. The CDR3 nucleotides read TGTGCCAGCAGCTCGTTGCTAGCGGGGGGGCGCACAGATACGCAGTATTTT. Its translation is CASSSLLAGGRTDTQYF.